Below, 25 T cell receptor beta chains from the same sample are listed, as sequenced in a study of blood T cell repertoires in COVID-19. Profiled with immunoSEQ multiplex PCR; TCRdb holds only in-frame clones, not every one. The sample lists 100,000 or so clones; around 90% were seen once. Sequenced material: peripheral blood. All receptors come from a woman between 50 and 59 years old with COVID-19, enrolled during active disease.

The rearrangement uses TRBV5-6 and TRBJ1-1, with a weak D call TRBD1 (6 bases). Deletions cut 0 bases from V and 0 bases from J, with 18 bases between. The germline V gene has CDR1 SGHDT and CDR2 YYEEEE. CDR3 length equals 18 residues. CDR3 protein: CASSLDGTYWRMNTEAFF. CDR3 in DNA: TGTGCCAGCAGCTTGGATGGGACATACTGGAGGATGAACACTGAAGCTTTCTTT.

The rearrangement joins TRBV10-3 to TRBJ2-3, with D hard to call. V was pared by 2 bases and J by 4 bases, with 10 bases between. This CDR3 has 14 amino acids. The germline CDR1 and CDR2 sequences are ENHRY and SYGVKD. Here the CDR3 DNA reads TGTGCCATCAGTGAGCCTAGTTTTTCAGATACGCAGTATTTT. Encoded protein: CAISEPSFSDTQYF.

This chain connects TRBV11-2 to TRBJ2-4; D gene ambiguous. The V gene lost 0 bases and the J gene lost 7 bases, with 13 bases spanning the gap. CDR1 is SGHAT, CDR2 FQNNGV, per germline. The CDR3 spans 15 residues. The CDR3 reads CASSLERSGRNIQYF. The CDR3 DNA follows: TGTGCCAGCAGCTTAGAAAGGTCGGGTCGGAACATTCAGTACTTC. Drawing the rest from reference TRBV11-2 and TRBJ2-4, the complete variable domain is EAGVAQSPRYKIIEKRQSVAFWCNPISGHATLYWYQQILGQGPKLLIQFQNNGVVDDSQLPKDRFSAERLKGVDSTLKIQPAKLEDSAVYLCASSLERSGRNIQYFGAGTRLSVL.

The V and J genes are TRBV19 and TRBJ1-5, with a tentative D call TRBD1 (5 bases). This CDR3 has 18 residues. The germline V gene encodes CDR1 LNHDA and CDR2 SQIVND (reference sequence). Deletions cut 7 bases from V and 0 bases from J, with 22 bases between. The CDR3 nucleotides read TGTGCCAGTAAAAATCAAGGGGATTTCCTCTATAGCAATCAGCCCCAGCATTTT. Translation gives CASKNQGDFLYSNQPQHF.

The chain has TRBV11-3 and TRBJ2-7; D unclear. V was trimmed by 3 bases and J by 6 bases, leaving 21 bases between them. From germline, CDR1 is SGHNT and CDR2 YENEEA. CDR3 length: 16 residues. The CDR3 sequence is CASSFPHHLRRSEQYF. CDR3 sequence (DNA): TGTGCCAGCAGCTTTCCCCATCACCTCCGACGGAGCGAGCAGTACTTC.

This clone showed up just a few times. The genes are TRBV28 and TRBJ1-1; a possible D gene is TRBD1 (6 bases). This CDR3 is 16 amino acids long. Germline CDR1 and CDR2: MDHEN and SYDVKM. Trimming stripped 5 bases from V and 3 bases from J, with 19 bases between. In DNA, the CDR3 is TGTGCCAGCAGTCCAAGGCGGGGGGGCAGCCACACTGAAGCTTTCTTT. It encodes CASSPRRGGSHTEAFF. Based on the CDR3 plus reference TRBV28 and TRBJ1-1, the full variable domain is DVKVTQSSRYLVKRTGEKVFLECVQDMDHENMFWYRQDPGLGLRLIYFSYDVKMKEKGDIPEGYSVSREKKERFSLILESASTNQTSMYLCASSPRRGGSHTEAFFGQGTRLTVV.

The chain joins TRBV2 to TRBJ1-1; 12 positions match TRBD1. Germline CDR1 SNHLY, CDR2 FYNNEI. V lost 5 bases, J lost 2 bases, and 12 bases stayed unmatched. The CDR3 is made up of 18 amino acids. The CDR3 spells CASSRSEGQGAGNTEAFF. CDR3 DNA: TGTGCCAGCAGTCGAAGCGAGGGACAGGGGGCAGGTAACACTGAAGCTTTCTTT.

The CDR3, as DNA: TGTGCCAGCAGTTACGGAGTAGCGGGGGGAGATACGCAGTATTTT. This sequence encodes CASSYGVAGGDTQYF. The rearrangement joins TRBV6-2 or TRBV6-3 to TRBJ2-3; 10 bases are a match to TRBD2. Germline CDR1 MNHEY, CDR2 SVGEGT. This CDR3 region has 15 residues. V lost 2 bases, J lost 5 bases, and 4 bases stayed unmatched.

The CDR3 nucleotides are TGTGCCAGCTCTCGGGTCGGGAGTGAAAAACTGTTTTTT. It yields the protein CASSRVGSEKLFF. The rearrangement joins TRBV7-9 to TRBJ1-4; D not resolved. CDR3 length equals 13 residues. Trimming took 8 bases from V and 7 from J, leaving 14 bases between them. CDR1 is SEHNR, CDR2 FQNEAQ, per germline (reference sequence).

The gene calls are TRBV10-3 and TRBJ1-6; D might be TRBD1 (5 bases). The CDR3 is made up of 16 amino acids. The germline V gene has CDR1 ENHRY and CDR2 SYGVKD. V was clipped by 0 bases and J by 10 bases, with 16 bases between them. CDR3 sequence reads: CAISESSPQGKSPLHF. In DNA form, the CDR3 reads TGTGCCATCAGTGAGTCGTCTCCCCAGGGTAAATCACCCCTCCACTTT.

The CDR3 is CASKANNEQFF. The DNA of the CDR3 is TGTGCCAGCAAAGCTAACAATGAGCAGTTCTTC. The chain joins TRBV6-6 to TRBJ2-1; D gene unclear. CDR1 is MNHNY, CDR2 SVGAGI, per germline (reference sequence). The germline V and J ends were trimmed by 7 bases and 5 bases, with 6 bases remaining between them. The CDR3 runs 11 residues.

This clone came up once. V usage is TRBV6-5 and J usage is TRBJ1-2; 10 bases agree with TRBD1. Per the germline V gene, CDR1 is MNHEY and CDR2 is SVGAGI. V shed 0 bases and J 2 bases; nucleotides not matched to a gene: 3. The CDR3 runs 16 residues. The CDR3 nucleotides are TGTGCCAGCAGTTACTCATGGACAGGGGGAAACTATGGCTACACCTTC. Amino acid sequence: CASSYSWTGGNYGYTF.

J is TRBJ2-7 and V is TRBV6-5, with D uncertain. With 8 bases removed from V and 2 bases from J, the gap between germline ends came to 7 bases. The CDR3 consists of 11 residues. Looked up from germline, CDR1 is MNHEY and CDR2 is SVGAGI. The CDR3 DNA reads TGTGCCAGCGCAGTTGCCTACGAGCAGTACGTC. Its protein is CASAVAYEQYV.

The chain employs TRBV7-2 and TRBJ2-3; perhaps TRBD1 as D (7 bases). CDR3 length equals 15 residues. The germline V gene has CDR1 SGHTA and CDR2 FQGNSA. The germline V and J ends were trimmed by 3 bases and 8 bases, with 18 bases remaining between them. The CDR3 coding sequence is TGTGCCAGCAGCTTGAAGAGGGCCCAGGGGGGTACGCAGTATTTT. It codes for CASSLKRAQGGTQYF.

V usage is TRBV11-2 and J usage is TRBJ2-3, with TRBD1 as a possible D gene (5 bases). The CDR3 covers 15 residues. V was trimmed by 0 bases and J by 2 bases, leaving 9 bases between them. Germline CDR1 and CDR2: SGHAT and FQNNGV. The CDR3 region has the DNA TGTGCCAGCAGCTTAGAAGACAGACCCACAGATACGCAGTATTTT. Its translation: CASSLEDRPTDTQYF.

This chain links TRBV3-1 (or the pseudogene TRBV3-2) with TRBJ2-2, with 9 bases lining up with TRBD2. With 5 bases clipped from V and 4 bases from J, the junction kept 2 bases outside the gene matches. Per the germline V gene, CDR1 is LGHDT and CDR2 is YNNKEL (reference sequence). The CDR3 is 14 amino acids. The CDR3 is CASSAGGATGELFF. The CDR3 DNA is TGTGCCAGCAGCGCGGGAGGGGCCACCGGGGAGCTGTTTTTT.

The chain uses TRBV30 and TRBJ1-2; D uncertain. V was clipped by 3 bases and J by 8 bases, with 10 bases between them. The CDR3 is 11 residues long. Germline loops: CDR1 GTSNPN, CDR2 SVGIG (reference sequence). The CDR3 coding sequence is TGTGCCTGGAGGCGCGAGGGCGGCTACACCTTC. As protein: CAWRREGGYTF. The full variable domain, rest sourced from reference TRBV30 and TRBJ1-2, is SQTIHQWPATLVQPVGSPLSLECTVEGTSNPNLYWYRQAAGRGLQLLFYSVGIGQISSEVPQNLSASRPQDRQFILSSKKLLLSDSGFYLCAWRREGGYTFGSGTRLTVV.

The chain links TRBV6-1 to TRBJ1-2; D unresolved. CDR1 is MNHNS and CDR2 is SASEGT in the germline V gene. CDR3 length: 17 amino acids. V was trimmed by 3 bases and J by 4 bases, leaving 21 bases between them. The CDR3 sequence is CASSERAQAIWSYGYTF. CDR3 bases: TGTGCCAGCAGTGAGCGGGCGCAGGCCATTTGGAGCTATGGCTACACCTTC.

This chain links TRBV10-3 with TRBJ1-1; a weak D match, TRBD1 (5 bases). Trimming took off 4 bases at V and 3 bases at J, with 15 bases between the two ends. From germline, CDR1 is ENHRY and CDR2 SYGVKD. CDR3 size: 15 residues. CDR3 DNA: TGTGCCATCAGTGCTGGGGCGGGAGCCTACACTGAAGCTTTCTTT. As protein: CAISAGAGAYTEAFF.

V and J are TRBV19 and TRBJ1-4; 8 nucleotides match TRBD1. Germline CDR1 is LNHDA and CDR2 is SQIVND (reference sequence). V shed 3 bases, J shed 8 bases, and the junction held 8 bases outside the gene matches. The CDR3 consists of 15 residues. The CDR3 loop is CASSIRGTGEEKLFF. The CDR3 DNA reads as TGTGCCAGTAGTATTCGAGGGACAGGAGAGGAAAAACTGTTTTTT.

The chain combines TRBV7-9 with TRBJ2-2, with D uncertain. Germline V gene data show CDR1 as SEHNR and CDR2 as FQNEAQ (reference sequence). The CDR3 runs 12 residues. Deletions cut 5 bases from V and 2 bases from J, with 3 bases between. CDR3 nucleotide sequence: TGTGCCAGCAGCCCAAACACCGGGGAGCTGTTTTTT. Its protein product is CASSPNTGELFF.

The rearrangement uses TRBV5-4 and TRBJ1-2; D gene ambiguous. Germline lookup yields CDR1 SGHNT and CDR2 YYREEE (reference sequence). The CDR3 runs to 13 residues. V was shortened by 4 bases and J by 4 bases, with 11 bases between the two germline ends. CDR3 DNA sequence: TGTGCCAGCAGCCCACGAGAGGGCTATGGCTACACCTTC. Its protein is CASSPREGYGYTF.

The V call is TRBV4-1, the J call TRBJ1-5; D remains ambiguous. With 0 bases removed from V and 7 bases from J, the gap between germline ends came to 13 bases. CDR3 size: 15 residues. CDR1 and CDR2 (germline): MGHRA, YSYEKL. The CDR3 nucleotides read TGCGCCAGCAGCCAAGAAATAAGTGGGCACCAGCCCCAGCATTTT. Its translation is CASSQEISGHQPQHF.

The chain recombines TRBV13 with TRBJ2-7, with D unclear. CDR3 length equals 13 residues. Germline loops: CDR1 PRHDT, CDR2 FYEKMQ (reference sequence). V shed 7 bases and J shed 1 base, with 11 bases lying between them. CDR3 nucleotide sequence: TGTGCCAGCACCCCGGGTCGGTCCTACGAGCAGTACTTC. Translated: CASTPGRSYEQYF.

This chain links TRBV19 with TRBJ2-1; 9 positions agree with TRBD1. CDR3 length equals 14 residues. V was pared by 7 bases and J by 5 bases, with 6 bases of the junction left unmatched. Germline V CDR1 and CDR2: LNHDA, SQIVND (reference sequence). The CDR3 region is CASMGQGWDNEQFF. CDR3 coding DNA: TGTGCCAGTATGGGACAGGGATGGGACAATGAGCAGTTCTTC. The full variable domain, completed using reference TRBV19 and TRBJ2-1, is DGGITQSPKYLFRKEGQNVTLSCEQNLNHDAMYWYRQDPGQGLRLIYYSQIVNDFQKGDIAEGYSVSREKKESFPLTVTSAQKNPTAFYLCASMGQGWDNEQFFGPGTRLTVL.